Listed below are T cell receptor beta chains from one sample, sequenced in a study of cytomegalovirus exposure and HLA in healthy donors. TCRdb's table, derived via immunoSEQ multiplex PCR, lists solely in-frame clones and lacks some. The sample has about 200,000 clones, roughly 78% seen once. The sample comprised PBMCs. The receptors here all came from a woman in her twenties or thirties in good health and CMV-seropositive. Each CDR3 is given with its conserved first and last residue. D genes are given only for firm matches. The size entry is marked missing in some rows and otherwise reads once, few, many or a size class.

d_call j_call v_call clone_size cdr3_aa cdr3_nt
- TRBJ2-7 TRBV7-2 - CASSPGWGGEQYF TGTGCCAGCAGCCCCGGGTGGGGCGGCGAGCAGTACTTC
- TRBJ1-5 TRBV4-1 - CASSQGRAGRKINQPQHF TGCGCCAGCAGCCAAGGTCGAGCGGGGCGGAAGATCAATCAGCCCCAGCATTTT
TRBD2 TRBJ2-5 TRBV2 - CASRGTSGGGETQYF TGTGCCAGCAGGGGGACTAGCGGGGGCGGGGAGACCCAGTACTTC
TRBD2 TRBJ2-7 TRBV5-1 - CASSLGLAGPLLSYEQYF TGCGCCAGCAGCCTAGGACTAGCGGGACCACTACTATCCTACGAGCAGTACTTC
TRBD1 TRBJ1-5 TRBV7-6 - CASSPGTGLNQPQHF TGTGCCAGCAGCCCGGGGACAGGGCTTAATCAGCCCCAGCATTTT
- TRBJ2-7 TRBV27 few CASSFRVTGNEQYF TGTGCCAGCAGTTTTCGCGTAACAGGCAACGAGCAGTACTTC
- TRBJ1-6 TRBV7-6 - CASSPDTYNSPLHF TGTGCCAGCAGCCCTGACACATATAATTCACCCCTCCACTTT
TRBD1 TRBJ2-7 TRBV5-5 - CASEEGQGARNEQYF TGTGCCAGCGAAGAAGGGCAGGGGGCGCGGAATGAGCAGTACTTC
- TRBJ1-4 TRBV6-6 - CASTRSHLTNEKLFF TGTGCCAGCACCAGAAGTCATTTAACTAATGAAAAACTGTTTTTT
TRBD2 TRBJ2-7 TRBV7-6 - CASSLGREGLYEQYF TGTGCCAGCAGCCTAGGGCGGGAGGGCCTATACGAGCAGTACTTC
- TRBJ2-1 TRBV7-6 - CASSSSNEQFF TGTGCCAGCAGCTCGAGCAATGAGCAGTTCTTC
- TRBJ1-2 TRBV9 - CASRDSRYYGYTF TGTGCCAGCAGGGACAGCCGATACTATGGCTACACCTTC
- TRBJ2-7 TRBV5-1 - CASSWSSGYEQYF TGCGCCAGCAGCTGGAGTTCTGGCTACGAGCAGTACTTC
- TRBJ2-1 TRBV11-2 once CASSLAPQGTQNEQFF TGTGCCAGCAGCTTAGCCCCACAGGGAACACAAAATGAGCAGTTCTTC
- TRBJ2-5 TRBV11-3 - CASSTGTWRETQYF TGTGCCAGCAGCACAGGGACGTGGAGGGAGACCCAGTACTTC
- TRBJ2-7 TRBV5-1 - CASSLALSYEQYF TGCGCCAGCAGCTTGGCCCTCTCGTACGAGCAGTACTTC
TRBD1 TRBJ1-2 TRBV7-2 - CASSSGGQLVYGYTF TGTGCCAGCAGCTCCGGGGGACAGTTGGTCTATGGCTACACCTTC
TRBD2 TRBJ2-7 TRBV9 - CASSVGGLALAEQYF TGTGCCAGCAGCGTAGGAGGACTAGCGCTTGCCGAGCAGTACTTC
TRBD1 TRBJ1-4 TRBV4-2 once CASSQNPGQNNEKLFF TGTGCCAGCAGCCAAAACCCGGGACAGAATAATGAAAAACTGTTTTTT
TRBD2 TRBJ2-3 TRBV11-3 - CASTPSGTVSSDTQYF TGTGCCAGCACCCCTAGCGGGACGGTTAGCTCAGATACGCAGTATTTT
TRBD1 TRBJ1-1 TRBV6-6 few CASSYSRTGFDTEAFF TGTGCCAGCAGTTACTCGAGGACAGGGTTCGACACTGAAGCTTTCTTT
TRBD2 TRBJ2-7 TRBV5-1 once CASSLTSGAYEQYF TGCGCCAGCAGCTTGACTAGCGGGGCCTACGAGCAGTACTTC
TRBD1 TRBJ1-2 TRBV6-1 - CASSGGQGWDYGYTF TGTGCCAGCAGCGGGGGACAGGGGTGGGACTATGGCTACACCTTC
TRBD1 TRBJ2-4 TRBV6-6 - CASQGVDTAKNIQYF TGTGCCAGTCAGGGGGTGGATACAGCCAAAAACATTCAGTACTTC
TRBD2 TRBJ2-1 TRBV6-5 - CASSYSVGSGGQQFF TGTGCCAGCAGTTACTCTGTTGGTAGCGGGGGCCAGCAGTTCTTC
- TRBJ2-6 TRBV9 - CASSVPLGSSGANVLTF TGTGCCAGCAGCGTACCGCTAGGAAGCTCTGGGGCCAACGTCCTGACTTTC